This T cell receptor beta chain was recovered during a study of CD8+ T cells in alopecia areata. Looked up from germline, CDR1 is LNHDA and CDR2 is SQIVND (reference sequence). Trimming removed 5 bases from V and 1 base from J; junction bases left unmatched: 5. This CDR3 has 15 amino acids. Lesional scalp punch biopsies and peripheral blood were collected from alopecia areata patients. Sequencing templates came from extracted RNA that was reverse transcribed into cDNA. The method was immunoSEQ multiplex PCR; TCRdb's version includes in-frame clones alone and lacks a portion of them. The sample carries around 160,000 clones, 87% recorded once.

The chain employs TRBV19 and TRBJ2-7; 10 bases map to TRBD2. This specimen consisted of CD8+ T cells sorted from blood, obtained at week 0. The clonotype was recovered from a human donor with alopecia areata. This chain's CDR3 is CASSERGGRSYEQYF. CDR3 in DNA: TGTGCCAGTAGTGAGCGGGGGGGCCGGTCCTACGAGCAGTACTTC.